This is a list of T cell receptor beta chains from one sample in a study of shared T cell receptors in the human thymus. TCRdb keeps only in-frame clones here, not all; method: immunoSEQ multiplex PCR. Of roughly 660,000 clones in the sample, roughly 90% were seen once. The sample was also linked to a second study, of human thymus T cells.

The specimen sequenced was thymocytes. The receptors shown here come from a boy younger than two with a congenital heart defect. Each CDR3 is given with its conserved first and last residue. The D gene is left open where the match is weak. Not all rows give a size; the values are once, few, many and, for expanded clones, a class.

>TRBV13|TRBJ2-7|TRBD2|NA
CASSFGTNSYEQYF
TGTGCCAGCAGCTTCGGGACTAACTCCTACGAGCAGTACTTC
>TRBV4-2|TRBJ2-7|TRBD2|NA
CASSQWGASGRAGSYEQYF
TGTGCCAGCAGCCAATGGGGGGCTAGCGGGAGGGCGGGGTCCTACGAGCAGTACTTC
>TRBV28|TRBJ2-1|NA|NA
CASSLKGVGPLEQFF
TGTGCCAGCAGTTTAAAGGGGGTAGGACCCTTGGAGCAGTTCTTC
>TRBV27|TRBJ2-5|TRBD2|NA
CASSPVMRENQETQYF
TGTGCCAGCAGTCCCGTCATGCGGGAGAATCAAGAGACCCAGTACTTC
>TRBV4-2|TRBJ2-2|NA|NA
CASSQDPSGVPTGELFF
TGTGCCAGCAGCCAAGATCCGTCCGGGGTTCCCACCGGGGAGCTGTTTTTT
>TRBV9|TRBJ2-5|TRBD1|NA
CASSEGQARAQYF
TGTGCCAGCAGCGAGGGACAGGCCAGGGCCCAGTACTTC
>TRBV2|TRBJ2-7|TRBD1|few
CASSEVRDSEFGQYF
TGTGCCAGCAGTGAAGTCCGGGACAGCGAGTTTGGGCAGTACTTC
>TRBV14|TRBJ2-5|TRBD1|NA
CASSPSLTRGLARETQYF
TGTGCCAGCAGCCCAAGCCTAACCAGGGGGCTGGCCAGGGAGACCCAGTACTTC
>TRBV5-1|TRBJ2-7|NA|NA
CASRRTIISYEQYF
TGCGCCAGCAGACGGACTATAATCTCCTACGAGCAGTACTTC
>TRBV10-3|TRBJ2-5|NA|NA
CAISSYTETQYF
TGTGCCATCAGTAGCTATACGGAGACCCAGTACTTC
>TRBV20-1|TRBJ2-3|NA|few
CSALGGDTQYF
TGCAGTGCACTCGGGGGTGATACGCAGTATTTT
>TRBV10-3|TRBJ2-1|TRBD2|NA
CAISVGLAGGPHEQFF
TGTGCCATCAGTGTAGGGCTAGCGGGAGGGCCGCATGAGCAGTTCTTC
>TRBV19|TRBJ1-2|NA|NA
CAARGPHYGYTF
TGTGCCGCCCGCGGGCCGCACTATGGCTACACCTTC
>TRBV4-2|TRBJ2-1|TRBD2|NA
CASSQPRKLATYNEQFF
TGTGCCAGCAGCCAACCGAGGAAACTAGCGACCTACAATGAGCAGTTCTTC